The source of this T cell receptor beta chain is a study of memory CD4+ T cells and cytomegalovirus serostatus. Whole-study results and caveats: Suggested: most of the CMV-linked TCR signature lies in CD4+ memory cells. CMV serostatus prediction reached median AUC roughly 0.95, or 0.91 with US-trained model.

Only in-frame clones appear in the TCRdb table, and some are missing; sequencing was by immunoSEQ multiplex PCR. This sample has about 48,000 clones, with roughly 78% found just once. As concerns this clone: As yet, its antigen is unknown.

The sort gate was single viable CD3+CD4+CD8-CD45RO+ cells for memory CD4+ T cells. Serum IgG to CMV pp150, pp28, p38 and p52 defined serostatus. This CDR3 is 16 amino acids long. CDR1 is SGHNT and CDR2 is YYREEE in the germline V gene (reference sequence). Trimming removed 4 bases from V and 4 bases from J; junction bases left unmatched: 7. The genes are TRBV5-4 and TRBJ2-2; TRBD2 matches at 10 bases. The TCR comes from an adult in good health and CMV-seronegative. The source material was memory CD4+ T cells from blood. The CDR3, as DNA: TGTGCCAGCAGCCCCCTAGCGGGAGTGGTCACCGGGGAGCTGTTTTTT. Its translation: CASSPLAGVVTGELFF.